These T cell receptor beta chains were read from a single sample in a study of identical twins. TCRdb re-analysed the 5' RACE reads in MiXCR, keeping a single row per CDR3 protein. Found here are 700,000 or so distinct CDR3 sequences, 8.5% to 9% of them singletons; the top ten hold 0.8% to 1%. These data were likewise used in another study, on yellow fever vaccine responses in identical twins.

The sequenced sample was PBMCs. The source of these receptors is a woman aged 18-29 years in good health. The CDR3 runs from the conserved cysteine through the conserved F or W. The D gene is left open where the match is weak. Part of the rows lack a size; the others show once, few, many or a class for expanded clones.

clone_size | j_call | v_call | d_call | cdr3_nt | cdr3_aa
. | TRBJ2-1 | TRBV29-1 | . | TGCAGCGTTGAAGGAAGTGTCTCCTACAATGAGCAGTTCTTC | CSVEGSVSYNEQFF
few | TRBJ2-3 | TRBV3-1 | . | TGTGCCAGCAGCCGGGTGGAGAGCACAGATACGCAGTATTTT | CASSRVESTDTQYF
few | TRBJ1-4 | TRBV25-1 | . | TGTGCCAGCAGTGAAGGGGGGGCGGGGACTAATGAAAAACTGTTTTTT | CASSEGGAGTNEKLFF
few | TRBJ2-1 | TRBV20-1 | TRBD2 | TGCAGTGCTACACGAGCGGGGTGGTCGGACAATGAGCAGTTCTTC | CSATRAGWSDNEQFF
. | TRBJ1-5 | TRBV24-1 | . | TGTGCCACCAGTGATATGATAGTTTTACAGGGCGACCGACAGCCCCAGCATTTT | CATSDMIVLQGDRQPQHF
many | TRBJ2-5 | TRBV15 | . | TGTGCCACCAGCCGAAGACAGAGCCAAGAGACCCAGTACTTC | CATSRRQSQETQYF
many | TRBJ2-7 | TRBV4-3 | TRBD2 | TGCGCCAGCAGCCTGAGACTAGCGGGAGTCTTCGACGAGCAGTACTTC | CASSLRLAGVFDEQYF
. | TRBJ2-2 | TRBV20-1 | TRBD2 | TGCAGTGCTAGAGATCTCGGACTAGCGGGGCTCCCCGGGGAGCTGTTTTTT | CSARDLGLAGLPGELFF
few | TRBJ1-3 | TRBV12-3/TRBV12-4 | . | TGTGCCAGCAGTTTGGGTTTTAACACCATATATTTT | CASSLGFNTIYF
. | TRBJ2-1 | TRBV6-2/TRBV6-3 | TRBD1 | TGTGCCAGCAGTTATCCCGAGACAGGGCCCCACGGCAGTGAGCAGTTCTTC | CASSYPETGPHGSEQFF
. | TRBJ2-5 | TRBV4-2 | TRBD2 | TGTGCCAGCAGCCAAGGGGCTAGCGGGGGGGCTACCTCCCAGTACTTC | CASSQGASGGATSQYF
many | TRBJ1-1 | TRBV5-1 | . | TGCGCCAGCAGCTTCGGCAGCAAGAACACTGAAGCTTTCTTT | CASSFGSKNTEAFF
few | TRBJ2-1 | TRBV25-1 | TRBD1 | TGTGCCAGCGGAGCAGGGGACAGGGGGCTTTACAATGAGCAGTTCTTC | CASGAGDRGLYNEQFF
few | TRBJ2-7 | TRBV7-9 | TRBD2 | TGTGCCAGCAGCGGGACTAGCGGGGGGTTCTACGAGCAGTACTTC | CASSGTSGGFYEQYF
few | TRBJ2-7 | TRBV27 | . | TGTGCCACCAGGGGGGCGCCGTCCTACGAGCAGTACTTC | CATRGAPSYEQYF
many | TRBJ2-2 | TRBV5-6 | . | TGTGCCAGCAGCTTGGATCCCAGGGGCACCGGGGAGCTGTTTTTT | CASSLDPRGTGELFF
many | TRBJ2-3 | TRBV7-3 | TRBD2 | TGTGCCAGCAGCGTGGCGTTCGGGGGGGCAGGAGATACGCAGTATTTT | CASSVAFGGAGDTQYF
few | TRBJ2-1 | TRBV6-5 | TRBD2 | TGTGCCAGCAGTCCTAGCGGCCAGGAGCAGTTCTTC | CASSPSGQEQFF
few | TRBJ2-2 | TRBV10-2 | . | TGCGCCAGCAGTGCTGGTTCGGGGAGCACCGGGGAGCTGTTTTTT | CASSAGSGSTGELFF
many | TRBJ2-7 | TRBV6-6 | TRBD1 | TGTGCCTCCTTAGGGGGCGCGGATTACGAGCAGTACTTC | CASLGGADYEQYF
many | TRBJ2-1 | TRBV24-1 | TRBD1 | TGTGCCACCAGTGAGCCGACAGGGAACCGCTACAATGAGCAGTTCTTC | CATSEPTGNRYNEQFF
many | TRBJ2-7 | TRBV3-1 | TRBD2 | TGTGCCAGCAGGACTAGCGGGAACTACGAGCAGTACTTC | CASRTSGNYEQYF
. | TRBJ1-1 | TRBV12-3/TRBV12-4 | . | TGTGCCAGCAGTTTTAAGGGACAGAACACTGAAGCTTTCTTT | CASSFKGQNTEAFF
. | TRBJ2-5 | TRBV7-2 | . | TGTGCCAGCAGCTTAGCGCAGGGACTCCAAGAGACCCAGTACTTC | CASSLAQGLQETQYF
many | TRBJ1-1 | TRBV11-2 | . | TGTGCCAGCAGCGCTCACACGTTCACTGAAGCTTTCTTT | CASSAHTFTEAFF
. | TRBJ2-2 | TRBV20-1 | . | TGCAGTGCTAGCCGGGACGCGACGAACACCGGGGAGCTGTTTTTT | CSASRDATNTGELFF
few | TRBJ2-1 | TRBV11-2 | . | TGTGCCAGCAGCGTAGATCGAAAAAGCTCCTACAATGAGCAGTTCTTC | CASSVDRKSSYNEQFF
. | TRBJ1-2 | TRBV4-2 | . | TGTGCCAGCAGCCAAGGGCGCAGGGTAGACGGCTACACCTTC | CASSQGRRVDGYTF
. | TRBJ2-7 | TRBV5-1 | . | TGCGCCAGCAGCTTGGTGAAGGCTATCTCCTACGAGCAGTACTTC | CASSLVKAISYEQYF
. | TRBJ2-7 | TRBV6-5 | . | TGTGCCAGCAGTTACTCGGCAGAAGGTTACGAGCAGTACTTC | CASSYSAEGYEQYF
many | TRBJ2-1 | TRBV11-2 | TRBD2 | TGTGCCAGCAGCCGTCGGACTAGCGGGAGAAGTTCCTACAATGAGCAGTTCTTC | CASSRRTSGRSSYNEQFF
. | TRBJ2-2 | TRBV18 | . | TGTGCCAGCTCACCATATTCGACTAGTACCCCCGGGGAGCTGTTTTTT | CASSPYSTSTPGELFF
many | TRBJ2-5 | TRBV4-3 | TRBD2 | TGCGCCAGCAGCCAAACCTTCTCTAGCGGGAGTGAGACCCAGTACTTC | CASSQTFSSGSETQYF
few | TRBJ2-5 | TRBV15 | TRBD1 | TGTGCCACCAGCAAGGGACAGGGATTGGGAACCCAGTACTTC | CATSKGQGLGTQYF
many | TRBJ2-1 | TRBV4-1 | . | TGCGCCAGCAGCCAAGATAGGAGGGCTTTTTCGTACAATGAGCAGTTCTTC | CASSQDRRAFSYNEQFF
few | TRBJ1-6 | TRBV19 | TRBD1 | TGTGCCAGTAGTACCGGACAGGGACGCTCCTATAATTCACCCCTCCACTTT | CASSTGQGRSYNSPLHF
many | TRBJ2-7 | TRBV7-9 | TRBD2 | TGTGCCAGCAGCCTCTTGAGCGGGGGGGCCTACGAGCAGTACTTC | CASSLLSGGAYEQYF
many | TRBJ2-1 | TRBV7-2 | TRBD1 | TGTGCCAGCAGCTTAAGGGACAGTTCCTACAATGAGCAGTTCTTC | CASSLRDSSYNEQFF
few | TRBJ1-2 | TRBV12-3/TRBV12-4 | TRBD1 | TGTGCCAGCAGTACAGGGGGCACGGGCTACACCTTC | CASSTGGTGYTF
few | TRBJ2-2 | TRBV7-9 | . | TGTGCCAGCAGCCCATTCTCAGGGGGGGTGACCGGGGAGCTGTTTTTT | CASSPFSGGVTGELFF
. | TRBJ2-5 | TRBV29-1 | TRBD1 | TGCAGCGTTGAAGGTGGGCAGGGGGCGCATGAGACCCAGTACTTC | CSVEGGQGAHETQYF
few | TRBJ2-5 | TRBV20-1 | . | TGCAGTGCTAGAGAAGGGCCGACCCGGGGGGCGACCCAGTACTTC | CSAREGPTRGATQYF
many | TRBJ2-3 | TRBV25-1 | TRBD2 | TGTGCCAGCAGTGCCGGAGGGCTAGCGGGAAGTAAAGATACGCAGTATTTT | CASSAGGLAGSKDTQYF
. | TRBJ2-5 | TRBV4-3 | . | TGCGCCAGCAGCCAAGATAGTTCCCCTATTGGGACAGAGACCCAGTACTTC | CASSQDSSPIGTETQYF